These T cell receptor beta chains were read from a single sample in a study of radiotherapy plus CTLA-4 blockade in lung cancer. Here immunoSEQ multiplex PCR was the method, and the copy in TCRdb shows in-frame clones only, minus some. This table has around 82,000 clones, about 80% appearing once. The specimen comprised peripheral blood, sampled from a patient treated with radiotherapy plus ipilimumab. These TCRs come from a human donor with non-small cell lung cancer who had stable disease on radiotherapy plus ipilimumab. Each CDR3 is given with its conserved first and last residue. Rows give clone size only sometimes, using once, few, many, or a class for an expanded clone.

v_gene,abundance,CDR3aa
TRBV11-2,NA,CASRMGGEQYF
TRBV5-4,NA,CASSLTGNTEAFF
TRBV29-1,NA,CSVGAENEKLFF
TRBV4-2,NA,CASSQVGQAAGNTIYF
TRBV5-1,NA,CASSLGWENTEAFF
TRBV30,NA,CAWSRYSGGSDTQYF
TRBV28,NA,CASRLDRGMVSPLHF
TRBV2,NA,CASSVGRGRDEQYF
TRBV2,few,CASSEGLASTDTQYF
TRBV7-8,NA,CASSLAWTEGGSEF
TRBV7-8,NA,CASSLRQGSNEKLFF
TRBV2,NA,CASSDSRSASGNTIYF
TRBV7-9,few,CASSSGAWKDEQFF
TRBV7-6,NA,CASSAGLAFEQFF
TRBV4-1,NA,CASSQVGLSNTGELFF
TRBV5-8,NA,CASSFQGRNTEAFF
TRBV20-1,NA,CSQGYETQYF
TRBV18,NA,CASAKGWAQETQYF
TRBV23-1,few,CASSLSGQMGRTEAFF
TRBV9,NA,CASSVGPRDVSYEQYF
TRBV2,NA,CASKGNQETQYF
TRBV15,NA,CATFVAGGPLDEQFF
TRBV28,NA,CASSLPENTEAFF
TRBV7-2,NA,CASSDPPGANVLTF
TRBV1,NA,CTSSQVFESGTGGKANYGYTF
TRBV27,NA,CASSSRAGVYQETQYF